Below, 9 T cell receptor beta chains from the same sample are listed, as sequenced in a study of T cells in Graves' hyperthyroidism and ophthalmopathy. RNA transcripts were the template for amplifying TCR beta CDR3 regions. HTBI primers were used for first-round RT-PCR of the TCR CDR3. In TCRdb, the multiplex PCR reads were re-called with MiXCR into one record per CDR3 protein. The table includes hundreds of thousands of distinct CDR3 sequences, under 60% detected once. Sequencing input: peripheral blood or thyroid tissue (not recorded which). These receptors originate from a woman aged 18-35 years with Graves' hyperthyroidism.

This chain connects TRBV2 to TRBJ1-5; D is undetermined. The CDR3 loop spans 15 amino acids. The germline V gene has CDR1 SNHLY and CDR2 FYNNEI. V lost 4 bases and J 1 base, leaving 11 bases between the germline ends. Here the CDR3 reads CASSALVLSNQPQHF. The CDR3 DNA reads TGTGCCAGCAGTGCCCTAGTATTAAGCAATCAGCCCCAGCATTTT.

The chain combines TRBV10-3 with TRBJ1-6; a possible D gene is TRBD1 (6 bases). V was trimmed by 4 bases and J by 10 bases, leaving 11 bases between them. CDR3 length: 13 residues. Germline lookup yields CDR1 ENHRY and CDR2 SYGVKD. The CDR3 bases are TGTGCCATCAGTGTGACAGGAGGCTCACCCCTCCACTTT. It is translated as CAISVTGGSPLHF.

This clonotype appeared a few times. The chain joins TRBV24-1 to TRBJ2-5, with a possible D match to TRBD1 (6 bases). The germline V and J ends were trimmed by 3 bases and 2 bases, with 15 bases remaining between them. The CDR3 covers 16 residues. Germline V CDR1 and CDR2: KGHDR, SFDVKD. The CDR3 here is CATSDLGQWQQETQYF. The CDR3 DNA reads TGTGCCACCAGTGATCTAGGACAGTGGCAACAAGAGACCCAGTACTTC.

This clonotype was picked up many times. The chain carries TRBV12-3 or TRBV12-4 and TRBJ2-5; D unclear. V was cut by 6 bases and J by 1 base, with 6 bases left in between. The CDR3 is 12 residues long. CDR3 sequence (DNA): TGTGCCAGCAGATCGCTCCAAGAGACCCAGTACTTC. Translating gives CASRSLQETQYF.

The chain has TRBV19 and TRBJ1-1; no definite D call. Per germline, CDR1 LNHDA and CDR2 SQIVND (reference sequence). V was shortened by 7 bases and J by 1 base, with 10 bases between the two germline ends. This CDR3 comprises 13 residues. CDR3 sequence: CASKVWANTEAFF. The CDR3 DNA follows: TGTGCCAGTAAGGTCTGGGCGAACACTGAAGCTTTCTTT. Full variable domain (remainder filled in from reference TRBV19 and TRBJ1-1): DGGITQSPKYLFRKEGQNVTLSCEQNLNHDAMYWYRQDPGQGLRLIYYSQIVNDFQKGDIAEGYSVSREKKESFPLTVTSAQKNPTAFYLCASKVWANTEAFFGQGTRLTVV.

The CDR3 DNA is TGCGCCAGCTGGACAGGGGGTTGGAGCACTGAAGCTTTCTTT. This codes for CASWTGGWSTEAFF. This chain joins TRBV10-2 and TRBJ1-1; 10 bases agree with TRBD1. The CDR3 consists of 14 residues. The germline CDR1 and CDR2 sequences are WSHSY and SAAADI. V dropped 8 bases and J dropped 4; count of bases not matched to a gene: 7.

The rearrangement links TRBV10-3 to TRBJ1-1; perhaps TRBD1 as D (6 bases). The germline gives CDR1 ENHRY, CDR2 SYGVKD. This CDR3 has 13 amino acids. Between the trimmed V and J ends, which lost 2 bases and 3 bases, there was a span of 7 bases. The CDR3 sequence is CAISEAGDTEAFF. The CDR3 DNA follows: TGTGCCATCAGTGAGGCAGGGGACACTGAAGCTTTCTTT.

The chain combines TRBV2 with TRBJ2-3; D is ambiguous. Germline-derived CDR1 and CDR2 are SNHLY and FYNNEI. The CDR3 has 12 amino acids. V lost 6 bases to trimming and J lost 1 base, with 5 bases between them. CDR3 sequence reads: CASRTGTDTQYF. CDR3 nucleotides: TGTGCCAGCAGAACAGGCACAGATACGCAGTATTTT.

The CDR3 sequence is CATSDSGTGNIQYF. CDR3 in DNA: TGTGCCACCAGTGATTCGGGGACGGGAAACATTCAGTACTTC. V gene TRBV24-1 combines with J gene TRBJ2-4, with D perhaps assigned TRBD1 or TRBD2 (5 bases each). Looked up from germline, CDR1 is KGHDR and CDR2 is SFDVKD. V was shortened by 2 bases and J by 6 bases, with 10 bases between the two germline ends. The CDR3 runs 14 residues.